One sample yielded the 8 T cell receptor beta chains listed below, sequenced in a study of T cells in Graves' hyperthyroidism and ophthalmopathy. It was RNA transcripts that yielded the amplified TCR beta CDR3 regions. An initial round of RT-PCR targeting the TCR CDR3 relied on the HTBI primer set. Each CDR3 protein gets one entry after TCRdb re-called the multiplex PCR reads with MiXCR. The sample consists of 200,000 or so distinct CDR3 sequences, 17% of them appearing once. Sequencing was carried out using blood. Every receptor here comes from a woman in her 50s with Graves' hyperthyroidism.

This clonotype was seen at least ten times. The CDR3 reads CASSEPQGREGTMSEAFF. The CDR3 nucleotides are TGTGCCAGCAGTGAACCCCAGGGACGGGAAGGGACCATGAGTGAAGCTTTCTTT. The gene calls are TRBV2 and TRBJ1-1, with a weak D call TRBD1 (5 bases). From germline, CDR1 is SNHLY and CDR2 FYNNEI. There are 18 residues in the CDR3. Trimming pared 2 bases from V and 7 bases from J, leaving 26 bases between.

This clonotype showed up many times. The CDR3 DNA sequence: TGTGCCAGCAGCTTAGGTTTGGGGGCCAGAACAACCGGGGAGCTGTTTTTT. This translates into CASSLGLGARTTGELFF. The V call is TRBV7-8, the J call TRBJ2-2; D possibly corresponds to TRBD1 (6 bases). Germline CDR1 SGHVS, CDR2 FQNEAQ. CDR3 length: 17 amino acids. V was shortened by 1 base and J by 5 bases, with 17 bases between the two germline ends.

At least ten counts were recorded for this clonotype. The V and J genes are TRBV27 and TRBJ2-5, with TRBD1 as a possible D gene (7 bases). Germline CDR1 is MNHEY and CDR2 is SMNVEV (reference sequence). This CDR3 has 14 residues. Trimming stripped 11 bases from V and 5 bases from J, with 21 bases between. The CDR3 sequence: CAPLGAGGPETQYF. DNA for the CDR3: TGTGCCCCCCTCGGGGCAGGGGGGCCGGAGACCCAGTACTTC.

The V call is TRBV24-1, the J call TRBJ2-1; 8 positions match TRBD2. Germline V gene sequence: CDR1 KGHDR, CDR2 SFDVKD. The CDR3 spans 16 residues. The V gene end was trimmed by 0 bases and the J gene end by 7 bases; junction bases not matched to a gene: 7. CDR3 region: CATSDLNSGTINEQFF. CDR3 DNA sequence: TGTGCCACCAGTGATTTGAATAGCGGGACGATTAATGAGCAGTTCTTC.

This clonotype was seen many times. V gene TRBV12-3 or TRBV12-4 combines with J gene TRBJ2-5; D not certain. The ends were cut back, 4 bases at V and 4 bases at J, with 10 bases in the middle. The CDR3 runs to 13 residues. CDR3: CASSSTTAETQYF. The CDR3 DNA sequence: TGTGCCAGCAGTTCTACCACAGCAGAGACCCAGTACTTC.

The chain carries TRBV18 and TRBJ1-1; D is uncertain. The germline CDR1 and CDR2 sequences are KGHSH and LQKENI. Trimming pared 6 bases from V and 4 bases from J, leaving 21 bases between. The CDR3 has 16 residues. This CDR3 reads CASSMAGRPDPTEAFF. The CDR3 DNA follows: TGTGCCAGCTCGATGGCAGGCCGGCCGGACCCCACTGAAGCTTTCTTT.

This clonotype was counted at least ten times. The chain links TRBV12-3 or TRBV12-4 to TRBJ2-2; 9 bases agree with TRBD1. The CDR3 contains 16 residues. The junction had 8 bases not matched to a gene; V was cut back by 5 bases and J by 4 bases. CDR3 sequence: CASSPNRGQVTGELFF. As DNA, the CDR3 is TGTGCCAGCAGTCCCAACAGGGGGCAGGTCACCGGGGAGCTGTTTTTT.

Concerning this clonotype itself: Given a much more abundant clone one base away, this may be a read error. This sequence joins TRBV13 and TRBJ1-1, with TRBD1 matching 8 bases. J gave up 6 bases and V 5 bases, and 11 bases lay outside the gene matches. In germline, CDR1 is PRHDT, CDR2 FYEKMQ (reference sequence). CDR3 length: 15 amino acids. The CDR3 is CASSADRGSDAEAFF. The CDR3 DNA reads TGTGCCAGCAGCGCTGACAGGGGATCGGACGCTGAAGCTTTCTTT. Full variable domain (missing parts from reference TRBV13 and TRBJ1-1): AAGVIQSPRHLIKEKRETATLKCYPIPRHDTVYWYQQGPGQDPQFLISFYEKMQSDKGSIPDRFSAQQFSDYHSELNMSSLELGDSALYFCASSADRGSDAEAFFGQGTRLTVV.